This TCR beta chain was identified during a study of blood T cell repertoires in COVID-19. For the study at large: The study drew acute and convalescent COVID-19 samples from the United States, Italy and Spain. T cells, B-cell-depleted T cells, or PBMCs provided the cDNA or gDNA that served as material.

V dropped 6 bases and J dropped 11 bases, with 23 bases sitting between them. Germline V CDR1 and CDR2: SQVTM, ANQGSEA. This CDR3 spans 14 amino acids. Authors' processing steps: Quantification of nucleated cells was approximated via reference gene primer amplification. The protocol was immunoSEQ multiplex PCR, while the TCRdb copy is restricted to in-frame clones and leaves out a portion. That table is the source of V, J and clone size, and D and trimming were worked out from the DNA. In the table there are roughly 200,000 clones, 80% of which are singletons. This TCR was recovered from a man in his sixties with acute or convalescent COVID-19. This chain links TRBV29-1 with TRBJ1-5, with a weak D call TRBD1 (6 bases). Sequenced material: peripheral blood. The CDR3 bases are TGCAGCGTGGGGGCCGGGGGGGCTTCGTCGACCCAGCATTTT. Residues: CSVGAGGASSTQHF.